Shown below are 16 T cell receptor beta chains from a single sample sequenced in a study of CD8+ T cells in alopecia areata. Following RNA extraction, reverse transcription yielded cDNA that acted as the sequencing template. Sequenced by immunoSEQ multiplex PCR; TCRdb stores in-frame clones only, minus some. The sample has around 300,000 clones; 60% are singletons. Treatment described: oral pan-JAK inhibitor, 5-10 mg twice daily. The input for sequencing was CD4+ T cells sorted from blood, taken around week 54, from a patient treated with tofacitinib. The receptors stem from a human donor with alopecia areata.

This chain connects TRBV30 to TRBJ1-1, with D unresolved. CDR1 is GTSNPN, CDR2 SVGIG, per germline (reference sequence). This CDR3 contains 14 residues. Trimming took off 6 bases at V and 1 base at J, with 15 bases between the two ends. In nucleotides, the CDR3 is TGTGCCTGTCCCCACAAGAGTGGGAACACTGAAGCTTTCTTT. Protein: CACPHKSGNTEAFF.

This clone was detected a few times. CDR3 sequence: CASSTLQGSYEQYF. The CDR3 nucleotides are TGTGCCAGCAGCACACTTCAGGGATCCTACGAGCAGTACTTC. The chain employs TRBV7-2 and TRBJ2-7; D perhaps matches TRBD1 (5 bases). From germline, CDR1 is SGHTA and CDR2 FQGNSA. CDR3 length: 14 residues. V was shortened by 5 bases and J by 1 base, with 12 bases between the two germline ends.

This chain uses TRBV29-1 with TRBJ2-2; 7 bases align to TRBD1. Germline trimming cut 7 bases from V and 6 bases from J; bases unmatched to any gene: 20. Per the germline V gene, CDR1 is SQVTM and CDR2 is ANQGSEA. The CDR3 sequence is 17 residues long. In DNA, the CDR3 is TGCAGCGCTTCCCCCTGGGGACAGCAGAAATATCCCGGGGAGCTGTTTTTT. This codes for CSASPWGQQKYPGELFF.

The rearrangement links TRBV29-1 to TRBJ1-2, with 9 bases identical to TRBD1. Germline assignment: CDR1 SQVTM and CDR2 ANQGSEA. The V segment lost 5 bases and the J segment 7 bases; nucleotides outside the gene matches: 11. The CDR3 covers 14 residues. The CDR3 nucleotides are TGCAGCGTTTTGGGCGTGGGGACAGGGCTTGGCTACACCTTC. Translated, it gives CSVLGVGTGLGYTF.

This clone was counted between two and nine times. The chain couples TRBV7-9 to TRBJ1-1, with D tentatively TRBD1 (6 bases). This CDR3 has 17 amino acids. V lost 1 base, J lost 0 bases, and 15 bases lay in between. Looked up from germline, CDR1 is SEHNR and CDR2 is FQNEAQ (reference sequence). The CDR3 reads CASSLGIDRLLNTEAFF. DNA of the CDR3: TGTGCCAGCAGCTTAGGCATTGACAGGCTTCTGAACACTGAAGCTTTCTTT.

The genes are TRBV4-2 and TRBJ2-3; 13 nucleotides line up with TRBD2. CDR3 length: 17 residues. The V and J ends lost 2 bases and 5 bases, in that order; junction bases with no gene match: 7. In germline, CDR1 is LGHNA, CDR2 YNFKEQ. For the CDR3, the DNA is TGTGCCAGCAGCCAACCCCCGACTAGCGGGGGGATAGATACGCAGTATTTT. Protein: CASSQPPTSGGIDTQYF.

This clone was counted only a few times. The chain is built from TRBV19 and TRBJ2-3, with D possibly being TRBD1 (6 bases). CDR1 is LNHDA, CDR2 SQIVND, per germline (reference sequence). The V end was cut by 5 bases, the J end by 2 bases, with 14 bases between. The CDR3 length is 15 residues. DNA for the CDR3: TGTGCCAGTAGTCCTACGACAGGACCCACAGATACGCAGTATTTT. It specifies CASSPTTGPTDTQYF.

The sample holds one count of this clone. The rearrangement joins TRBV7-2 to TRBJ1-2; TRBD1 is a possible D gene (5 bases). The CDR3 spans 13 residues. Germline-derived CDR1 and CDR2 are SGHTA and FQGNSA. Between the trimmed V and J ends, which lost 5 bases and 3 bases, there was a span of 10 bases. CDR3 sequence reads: CASSQQVDYGYTF. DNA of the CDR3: TGTGCCAGCAGCCAACAGGTGGACTATGGCTACACCTTC. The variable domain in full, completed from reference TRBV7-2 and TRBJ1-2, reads GAGVSQSPSNKVTEKGKDVELRCDPISGHTALYWYRQSLGQGLEFLIYFQGNSAPDKSGLPSDRFSAERTGGSVSTLTIQRTQQEDSAVYLCASSQQVDYGYTFGSGTRLTVV.

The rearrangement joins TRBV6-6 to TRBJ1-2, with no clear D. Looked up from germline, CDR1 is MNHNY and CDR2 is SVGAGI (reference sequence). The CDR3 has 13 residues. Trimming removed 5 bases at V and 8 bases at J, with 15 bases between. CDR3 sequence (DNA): TGTGCCAGCAGTCCAGCCCCTCATGGAGGCTACACCTTC. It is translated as CASSPAPHGGYTF.

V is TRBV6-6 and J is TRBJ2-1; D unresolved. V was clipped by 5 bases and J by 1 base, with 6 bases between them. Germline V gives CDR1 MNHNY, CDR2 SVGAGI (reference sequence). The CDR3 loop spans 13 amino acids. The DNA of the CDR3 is TGTGCCAGCAGTCCAGATTCCTACAATGAGCAGTTCTTC. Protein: CASSPDSYNEQFF.

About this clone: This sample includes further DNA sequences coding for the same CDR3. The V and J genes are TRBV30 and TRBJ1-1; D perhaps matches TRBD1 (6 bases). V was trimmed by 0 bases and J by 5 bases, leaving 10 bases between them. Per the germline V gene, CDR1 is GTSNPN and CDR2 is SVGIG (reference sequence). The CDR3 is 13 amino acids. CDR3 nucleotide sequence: TGTGCCTGGAGTGTAACAGGGCGGACTGAAGCTTTCTTT. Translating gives CAWSVTGRTEAFF.

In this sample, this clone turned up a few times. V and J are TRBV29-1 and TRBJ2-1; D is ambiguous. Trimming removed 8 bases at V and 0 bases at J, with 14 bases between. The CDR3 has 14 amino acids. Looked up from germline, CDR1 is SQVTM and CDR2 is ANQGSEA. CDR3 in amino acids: CSTKGTDSYNEQFF. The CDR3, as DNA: TGCAGCACCAAGGGAACTGACTCCTACAATGAGCAGTTCTTC.

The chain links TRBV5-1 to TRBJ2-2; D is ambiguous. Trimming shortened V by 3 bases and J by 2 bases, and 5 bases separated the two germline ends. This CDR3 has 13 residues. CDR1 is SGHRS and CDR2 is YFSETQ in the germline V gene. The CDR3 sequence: CASSSFNTGELFF. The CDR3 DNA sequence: TGCGCCAGCAGCTCGTTCAACACCGGGGAGCTGTTTTTT.

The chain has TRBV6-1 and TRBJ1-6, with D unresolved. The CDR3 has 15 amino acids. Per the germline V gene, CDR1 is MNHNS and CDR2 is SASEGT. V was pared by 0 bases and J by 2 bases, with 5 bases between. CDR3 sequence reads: CASSEASPYNSPLHF. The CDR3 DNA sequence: TGTGCCAGCAGTGAAGCTTCACCCTATAATTCACCCCTCCACTTT.

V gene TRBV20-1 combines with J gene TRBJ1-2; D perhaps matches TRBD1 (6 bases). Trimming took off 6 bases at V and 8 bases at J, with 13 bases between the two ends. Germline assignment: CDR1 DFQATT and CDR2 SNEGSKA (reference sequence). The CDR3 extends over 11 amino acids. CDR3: CSASDSLGYTF. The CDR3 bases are TGCAGTGCATCGGACAGTTTGGGCTACACCTTC.

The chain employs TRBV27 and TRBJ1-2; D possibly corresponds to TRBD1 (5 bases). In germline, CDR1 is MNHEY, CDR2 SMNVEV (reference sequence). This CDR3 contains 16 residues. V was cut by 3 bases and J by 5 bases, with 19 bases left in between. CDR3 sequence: CASSLAGNKFVYGYTF. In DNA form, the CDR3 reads TGTGCCAGCAGTTTGGCAGGGAATAAGTTCGTATATGGCTACACCTTC.